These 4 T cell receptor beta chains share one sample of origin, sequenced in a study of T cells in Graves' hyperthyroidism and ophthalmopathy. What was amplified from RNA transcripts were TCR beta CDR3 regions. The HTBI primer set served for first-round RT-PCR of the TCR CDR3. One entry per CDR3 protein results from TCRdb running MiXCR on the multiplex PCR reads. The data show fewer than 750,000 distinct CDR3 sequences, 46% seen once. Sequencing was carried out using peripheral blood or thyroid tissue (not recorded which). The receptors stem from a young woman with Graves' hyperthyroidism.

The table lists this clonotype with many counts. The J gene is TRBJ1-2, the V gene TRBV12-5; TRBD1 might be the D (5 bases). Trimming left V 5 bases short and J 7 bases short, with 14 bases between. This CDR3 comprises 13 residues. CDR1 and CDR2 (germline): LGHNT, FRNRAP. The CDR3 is CASGIPFGAGYTF. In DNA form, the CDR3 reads TGTGCTAGTGGTATACCCTTCGGGGCTGGCTACACCTTC. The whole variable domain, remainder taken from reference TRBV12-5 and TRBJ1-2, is DARVTQTPRHKVTEMGQEVTMRCQPILGHNTVFWYRQTMMQGLELLAYFRNRAPLDDSGMPKDRFSAEMPDATLATLKIQPSEPRDSAVYFCASGIPFGAGYTFGSGTRLTVV.

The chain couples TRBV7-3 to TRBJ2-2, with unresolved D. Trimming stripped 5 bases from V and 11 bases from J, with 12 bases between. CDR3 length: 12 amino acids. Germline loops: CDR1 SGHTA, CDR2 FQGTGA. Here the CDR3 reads CASSGSRNELFF. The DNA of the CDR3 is TGTGCCAGCAGCGGAAGTCGGAATGAGCTGTTTTTT.

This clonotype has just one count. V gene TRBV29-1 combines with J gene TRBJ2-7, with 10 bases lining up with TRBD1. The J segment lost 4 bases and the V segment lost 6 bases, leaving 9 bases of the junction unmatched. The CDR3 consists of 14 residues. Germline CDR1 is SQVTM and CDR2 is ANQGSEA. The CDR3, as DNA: TGCAGCGTCCTAAAGCAGGGACAGGGGTACGAGCAGTACTTC. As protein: CSVLKQGQGYEQYF.

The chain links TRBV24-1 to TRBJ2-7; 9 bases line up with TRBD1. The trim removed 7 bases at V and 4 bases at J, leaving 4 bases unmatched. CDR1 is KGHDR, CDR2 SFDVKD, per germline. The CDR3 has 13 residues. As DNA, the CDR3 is TGTGCCACCAGCGGGGACAGGGAATACGAGCAGTACTTC. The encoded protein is CATSGDREYEQYF.